Listed below are T cell receptor beta chains from one sample, sequenced in a study of blood T cell repertoires in COVID-19. Sequencing was performed with immunoSEQ multiplex PCR; in TCRdb, only in-frame clones are kept and a portion is missing. The sample yields about 250,000 clones, about nine tenths seen once. The sample consisted of peripheral blood. The receptors derive from a man aged 25 to 40 with COVID-19, enrolled during active disease. CDR3s include the opening cysteine and the closing phenylalanine or tryptophan. D genes are given only for firm matches. A clone size is listed for some rows: how often the clone was seen (once, few, many), or a class if it is expanded.

TRBV11-2	15	.	.	TRBJ2-7	TGTGCCAGCAGCCTAAAACAGGGATACTCCTACGAGCAGTACTTC	CASSLKQGYSYEQYF
TRBV19	14	.	TRBD1	TRBJ1-2	TGTGCCACTAGACCTAGGGGGACAGGAGGTCGTGTCACCTTC	CATRPRGTGGRVTF
TRBV5-1	15	once	.	TRBJ2-7	TGCGCCAGCAGCTTGGAGCCGGGAACCCTCTACGAGCAGTACTTC	CASSLEPGTLYEQYF
TRBV3-1/TRBV3-2	13	.	.	TRBJ1-1	TGTGCCAGCAGTGGTCGGGTGAACACTGAAGCTTTCTTT	CASSGRVNTEAFF
TRBV11-2	13	.	.	TRBJ2-5	TGTGCCAGCAGCTTAGCCCTAGGTAGAGGGAAGTACTTC	CASSLALGRGKYF
TRBV9	16	few	TRBD1	TRBJ2-2	TGTGCCAGCAGCGTATGGACAGGGGCGGGCACCGGGGAGCTGTTTTTT	CASSVWTGAGTGELFF
TRBV5-1	16	.	TRBD2	TRBJ2-2	TGCGCCAGCAGCTTGGACGGGGGGGCCAGTGACGGGGAGCTGTTTTTT	CASSLDGGASDGELFF
TRBV5-1	17	.	TRBD1	TRBJ2-2	TGCGCCAGCAGCTTGCCAGGGGGCGCTTTGGACACCGGGGAGCTGTTTTTT	CASSLPGGALDTGELFF
TRBV7-9	17	.	TRBD2	TRBJ2-5	TGTGCCAGCAGCTTACCAGCTAGCGGGGGGATCCAAGAGACCCAGTACTTC	CASSLPASGGIQETQYF
TRBV5-1	13	once	.	TRBJ1-3	TGCGCCAGCAGCCTAACCAACGGAAACACCATATATTTT	CASSLTNGNTIYF
TRBV7-9	15	.	TRBD1	TRBJ2-2	TGTGCCAGCGGACAGGGAGGTGGGAACACCGGGGAGCTGTTTTTT	CASGQGGGNTGELFF
TRBV4-1	13	.	.	TRBJ1-1	TGCGCCAGCAGTAGGTCGGAGGGCACTGAAGCTTTCTTT	CASSRSEGTEAFF
TRBV5-1	14	.	TRBD1	TRBJ1-2	TGCGCCAGCAAGGGTCAGGGGGCTAACTATGGCTACACCTTC	CASKGQGANYGYTF
TRBV30	11	.	.	TRBJ1-2	TGTGCCTCCCCCGTCGCGGGGGGCTACACCTTC	CASPVAGGYTF
TRBV7-2	12	.	.	TRBJ1-1	TGTGCCAGCAAGCATATGAACACTGAAGCTTTCTTT	CASKHMNTEAFF
TRBV9	16	.	TRBD1	TRBJ1-2	TGTGCCAGCAGCGTAGCGGACAGGGGCTTTAACTATGGCTACACCTTC	CASSVADRGFNYGYTF
TRBV9	20	.	TRBD2	TRBJ2-1	TGTGCCAGCAGCCATCGGTCCGGGACTAGCGGGTATGACTCCTACAATGAGCAGTTCTTC	CASSHRSGTSGYDSYNEQFF
TRBV9	13	once	.	TRBJ1-5	TGTGCCAGCAGCGTAGGGGACAACCAGCCCCAGCATTTT	CASSVGDNQPQHF
TRBV5-6	14	.	.	TRBJ2-7	TGTGCCAGCAGCTGGGGGGAAACAGGGGCCGAGCAGTACTTC	CASSWGETGAEQYF
TRBV6-5	15	.	.	TRBJ2-7	TGTGCCAGCAGTTACTCGATCCAGGCGGGCTACGAGCAGTACTTC	CASSYSIQAGYEQYF
TRBV11-2	16	.	.	TRBJ1-1	TGTGCCAGCAGCTTAGTAATGGGACACAGATACACTGAAGCTTTCTTT	CASSLVMGHRYTEAFF
TRBV7-3	16	.	.	TRBJ2-2	TGTGCCAGCAGCCTAAACGGCCCAGGGGACACCGGGGAGCTGTTTTTT	CASSLNGPGDTGELFF
TRBV19	15	.	.	TRBJ1-2	TGTGCCAGTAGAACCGCCTTCGGGTCTAACTATGGCTACACCTTC	CASRTAFGSNYGYTF
TRBV7-9	12	.	.	TRBJ1-1	TGTGCCAGCAGCGCGAGGGTCACTGAAGCTTTCTTT	CASSARVTEAFF
TRBV19	17	.	TRBD2	TRBJ2-3	TGTGCCAGTAGTCCACGGACTAGCGGGACGAGCACAGATACGCAGTATTTT	CASSPRTSGTSTDTQYF
TRBV6-5	14	.	TRBD2	TRBJ2-5	TGTGCCAGCAGAAGAGCGGGGGGGCAAGAGACCCAGTACTTC	CASRRAGGQETQYF
TRBV9	16	.	TRBD1	TRBJ1-1	TGTGCCAGCAGCGTTAACGGTAAGGGGGCGGTCACTGAAGCTTTCTTT	CASSVNGKGAVTEAFF
TRBV4-2	15	.	.	TRBJ2-7	TGTGCCAGCAGCCATACCCGGACTGACTCCTACGAGCAGTACTTC	CASSHTRTDSYEQYF
TRBV19	15	.	TRBD1	TRBJ1-2	TGTGCCAGTAGTGTAGGCGGGACAGCTAACTATGGCTACACCTTC	CASSVGGTANYGYTF
TRBV5-1	15	.	TRBD1	TRBJ1-5	TGCGCCAGCAGCTTCCACAGGGGTGAAAGCCAGCCCCAGCATTTT	CASSFHRGESQPQHF
TRBV5-4	16	.	.	TRBJ2-1	TGTGCCAGCAGCTTGGACCTACTTAGCTCCTACAATGAGCAGTTCTTC	CASSLDLLSSYNEQFF
TRBV7-9	17	few	.	TRBJ2-2	TGTGCCAGCAGCTCACCAGGGGTGGGACAGAACACCGGGGAGCTGTTTTTT	CASSSPGVGQNTGELFF
TRBV3-1/TRBV3-2	15	.	TRBD1	TRBJ1-5	TGTGCCAGCAGCCAAGACGGGACAGCCCATCAGCCCCAGCATTTT	CASSQDGTAHQPQHF
TRBV6-5	15	.	TRBD1	TRBJ2-7	TGTGCCAGCAGTTACTCGAGGGGGCGCGGCGACGAGCAGTACTTC	CASSYSRGRGDEQYF
TRBV5-1	16	.	TRBD2	TRBJ2-1	TGCGCCAGCAGTCATAGCGGGTCAAGCTCCTACAATGAGCAGTTCTTC	CASSHSGSSSYNEQFF
TRBV18	13	.	TRBD1	TRBJ2-7	TGTGCCACCACCTGGGCGGACAGGGGCGAGCAGTACTTC	CATTWADRGEQYF
TRBV11-2	17	.	TRBD2	TRBJ2-4	TGTGCCAGCAGCCCACGGACTAGCGGGGGGGTCAAAAACATTCAGTACTTC	CASSPRTSGGVKNIQYF
TRBV6-4	15	few	.	TRBJ2-1	.	CASSDSVRGDNEQFF
TRBV30	15	.	TRBD1	TRBJ1-5	TGTGCCTGGAGTGGGGGACAGACTAGCAATCAGCCCCAGCATTTT	CAWSGGQTSNQPQHF
TRBV5-1	14	.	TRBD2	TRBJ2-3	TGCGCCAGCAGCTTAGCGGGGGGTCGAGATACGCAGTATTTT	CASSLAGGRDTQYF
TRBV5-1	18	.	TRBD1	TRBJ1-6	TGCGCCAGCAGCTCCCAGCGACAGGGGAGTAGCGATAATTCACCCCTCCACTTT	CASSSQRQGSSDNSPLHF
TRBV25-1	17	.	TRBD1	TRBJ2-5	TGTGCCAGCAGTGAAACCTATGGGACAGGCGCCCAAGAGACCCAGTACTTC	CASSETYGTGAQETQYF
TRBV19	16	.	TRBD1	TRBJ1-6	TGTGCCAGTAGTATATCCGGGACAGGGGGCAATTCACCCCTCCACTTT	CASSISGTGGNSPLHF
TRBV9	16	.	TRBD1	TRBJ1-3	TGTGCCAGCAGCCCTACGACAGGGAGCTCTGGAAACACCATATATTTT	CASSPTTGSSGNTIYF
TRBV7-2	12	once	.	TRBJ1-5	TGTGCCAGCAGTAAGGCGGATCAGCCCCAGCATTTT	CASSKADQPQHF
TRBV4-2	14	.	TRBD2	TRBJ2-3	TGTGCCAGCAGTCCCGGCGGGGAGGGGGATACGCAGTATTTT	CASSPGGEGDTQYF
TRBV12-5	14	.	.	TRBJ2-7	TGTGCTAGTGGTTTGGGATGGGGCTTCCACGAGCAGTACTTC	CASGLGWGFHEQYF
TRBV12-3/TRBV12-4	13	.	.	TRBJ2-7	TGTGCCAGCAGTAGGGTCTTGGAGGGCGAGCAGTACTTC	CASSRVLEGEQYF
TRBV4-1	16	.	TRBD2	TRBJ2-1	TGCGCCAGCAGCCAAGCGACTAGCGGGGGGTACAATGAGCAGTTCTTC	CASSQATSGGYNEQFF
TRBV30	11	.	.	TRBJ1-1	TGTGCCTGGAGCCACCAGGGTTTGGCTTTCTTT	CAWSHQGLAFF